This T cell receptor beta chain was sequenced during a study of blood T cell repertoires in COVID-19. The CDR3 contains 17 residues. V gave up 7 bases and J gave up 1 base; unmatched junction bases: 13. Germline CDR1 LNHDA, CDR2 SQIVND (reference sequence). Assay: immunoSEQ multiplex PCR; the TCRdb copy retains only in-frame clones and omits some. The sample consists of fewer than 70,000 clones, almost 85% of them appearing once. The sample consisted of peripheral blood. The rearrangement links TRBV19 to TRBJ2-3, with 8 bases aligning to TRBD2. The source is a man between 50 and 59 years old with acute or convalescent COVID-19. The chain's CDR3 is CASTPQWPAGGTDTQYF. The CDR3 DNA is TGTGCCAGTACCCCCCAGTGGCCAGCGGGGGGCACAGATACGCAGTATTTT.